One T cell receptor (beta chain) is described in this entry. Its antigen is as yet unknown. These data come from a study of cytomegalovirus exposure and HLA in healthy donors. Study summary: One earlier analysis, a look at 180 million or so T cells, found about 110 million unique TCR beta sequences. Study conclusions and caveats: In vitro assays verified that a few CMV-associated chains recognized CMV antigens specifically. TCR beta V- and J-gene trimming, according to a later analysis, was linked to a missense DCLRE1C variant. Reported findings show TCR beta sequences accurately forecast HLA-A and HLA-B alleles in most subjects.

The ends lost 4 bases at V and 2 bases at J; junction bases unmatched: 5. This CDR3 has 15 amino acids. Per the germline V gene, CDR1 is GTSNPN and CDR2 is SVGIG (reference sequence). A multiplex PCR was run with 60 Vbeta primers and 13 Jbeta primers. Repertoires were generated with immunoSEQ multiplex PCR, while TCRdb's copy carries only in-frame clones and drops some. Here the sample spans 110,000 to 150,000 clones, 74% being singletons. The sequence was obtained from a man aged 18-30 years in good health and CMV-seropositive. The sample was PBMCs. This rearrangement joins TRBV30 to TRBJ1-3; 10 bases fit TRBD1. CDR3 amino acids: CAWTGTGEAGNTIYF. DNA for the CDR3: TGTGCCTGGACTGGGACAGGGGAAGCTGGAAACACCATATATTTT. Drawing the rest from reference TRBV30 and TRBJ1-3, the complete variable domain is SQTIHQWPATLVQPVGSPLSLECTVEGTSNPNLYWYRQAAGRGLQLLFYSVGIGQISSEVPQNLSASRPQDRQFILSSKKLLLSDSGFYLCAWTGTGEAGNTIYFGEGSWLTVV.